This TCR beta chain is from a study of Ad26.COV2.S vaccination and SARS-CoV-2 variants. Described treatment: roughly 19 received Ad26.COV2.S at low or high dose, single or two shots; 5 received placebo; per-sample allocation not given. At day 63 after the first vaccine or placebo injection, samples were drawn. Only a few counts were recorded for this clone. Assay used: immunoSEQ multiplex PCR; TCRdb lists only in-frame clones, some missing. Of some 300,000 clones in the sample, 70% to 90% are singletons; the top ten hold roughly 2.1%. V lost 5 bases and J lost 7; bases outside the gene matches: 6. The V gene's germline CDR1 is SEHNR and CDR2 FQNEAQ (reference sequence). The CDR3 length is 15 residues.

The specimen was peripheral blood, collected in a trial of Ad26.COV2.S vaccine versus placebo. This rearrangement joins TRBV7-9 to TRBJ1-4; 11 bases map to TRBD1. This TCR was recovered from a person aged 18-60 years who received the Ad26.COV2.S COVID-19 vaccine or a placebo. The CDR3 nucleotides read TGTGCCAGCAGCCCGGGACAGGGGGATGGTGAAAAACTGTTTTTT. Amino acid sequence: CASSPGQGDGEKLFF.